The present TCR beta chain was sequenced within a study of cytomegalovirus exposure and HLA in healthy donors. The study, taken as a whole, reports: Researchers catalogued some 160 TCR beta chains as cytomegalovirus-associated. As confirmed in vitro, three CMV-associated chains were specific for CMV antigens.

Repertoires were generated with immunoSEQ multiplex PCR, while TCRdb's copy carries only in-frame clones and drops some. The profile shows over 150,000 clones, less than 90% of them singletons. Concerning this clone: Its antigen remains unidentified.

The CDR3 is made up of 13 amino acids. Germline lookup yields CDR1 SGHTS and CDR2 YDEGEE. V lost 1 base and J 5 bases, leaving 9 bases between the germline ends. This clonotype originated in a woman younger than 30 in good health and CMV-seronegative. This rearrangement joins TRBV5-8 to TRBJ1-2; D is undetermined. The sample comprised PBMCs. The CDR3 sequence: CASSLRREYGYTF. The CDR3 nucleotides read TGTGCCAGCAGCTTGAGGAGGGAATATGGCTACACCTTC.